This T cell receptor (beta chain) was recorded in a study of blood T cells in healthy people across ages. This clonotype is medium-sized within its sample. Using a J-beta primer mix together with a sample-barcoded 5' primer, a second PCR was run for roughly 7 to 12 cycles. TCRdb reanalysed the 5' RACE reads using MiXCR and keeps one entry per CDR3 protein. The sample has roughly 500,000 distinct CDR3 sequences, about 25% seen once. Germline-derived CDR1 and CDR2 are DFQATT and SNEGSKA (reference sequence). CDR3 length equals 14 residues. V gave up 3 bases and J gave up 3 bases; unmatched junction bases: 7.

This TCR was sampled from a woman between 70 and 85 years old in good health. Sequenced input: blood. V gene TRBV20-1 combines with J gene TRBJ2-7; 8 bases are shared with TRBD1. CDR3 sequence reads: CSASPMDRDYEQYF. The CDR3 region has the DNA TGCAGTGCTAGCCCCATGGACAGGGACTACGAGCAGTACTTC.